This T cell receptor beta chain was identified during a study of T cell responses to AZD1222 COVID-19 vaccine. Sequencing was performed with immunoSEQ multiplex PCR; in TCRdb, only in-frame clones are kept and a portion is missing. The sample carries more than 80,000 clones, 88% recorded once. Sequenced material: peripheral blood, taken on day 0 of MenACWY control vaccination. The source is an adult in good health.

CDR3 sequence (DNA): TGTGCCAGCAGTGCGGGACAGGGCCAGAACACCGGGGAGCTGTTTTTT. Encoded protein: CASSAGQGQNTGELFF. The chain links TRBV6-1 to TRBJ2-2, with TRBD1 identical over 9 bases. The CDR3 has 16 residues. Trimming removed 4 bases from V and 1 base from J; junction bases left unmatched: 4. The germline V gene has CDR1 MNHNS and CDR2 SASEGT.